This T cell receptor beta chain came from a study of cytomegalovirus exposure and HLA in healthy donors. Study-wide context: In a previous analysis, 117 million unique TCR beta sequences were found from about 190 million T cells. Falling in the Caucasian-associated ancestry cluster were 80% to 85% of a few hundred genotyped donors. General study findings and limits: For presence/absence analyses, sequencing depth was assumed to be roughly uniform across donors.

Researchers ran the PCR with 60 Vbeta and 13 Jbeta primers. TCRdb's copy holds only in-frame clones and misses some; the assay was immunoSEQ multiplex PCR. In the table there are about 210,000 clones, around 90% of which are singletons. A remark on this clone: The antigen is unknown.

V was shortened by 4 bases and J by 0 bases, with 16 bases between the two germline ends. The CDR3 spans 16 residues. Germline V gene lookup returns CDR1 SGDLS and CDR2 YYNGEE. The chain employs TRBV9 and TRBJ1-1; possibly TRBD1 for D (6 bases). The receptor was isolated from a boy between 2 and 10 years old in good health and CMV-seronegative. Sequenced material: PBMCs. This chain's CDR3 is CASSPGTSYMNTEAFF. The CDR3, as DNA: TGTGCCAGCAGCCCTGGGACAAGTTATATGAACACTGAAGCTTTCTTT.